A single sample is the source of the 27 T cell receptor beta chains below, sequenced in a study of T cell repertoires in cytomegalovirus infection. Their antigens are not known. From the reads, TCRdb called clonotypes with MiXCR, one entry per CDR3 protein. The sample has about 830,000 distinct CDR3 sequences; 30% to 35% are singletons. The specimen was cultured CD8+ T cells from PBMCs, collected from culture after CMV antigen stimulation. The receptors were sampled from a human donor in good health (CMV status not recorded). Some clones in this sample may be carry-over from other donors' samples.

This rearrangement joins TRBV2 to TRBJ2-3; D is unresolved. Trimming removed 2 bases from V and 1 base from J, with 7 bases in between. CDR3 size: 14 residues. Germline-derived CDR1 and CDR2 are SNHLY and FYNNEI. The CDR3 loop is CASSERPGTDTQYF. Written as DNA, the CDR3 is TGTGCCAGCAGTGAAAGGCCCGGCACAGATACGCAGTATTTT.

About this clonotype: This may arise from a read error, as a much more abundant clone is one base away. For the CDR3, the DNA is TGTGTCAGCAGCTTAACCAGGGGTGGCACTGAAGCTTTCTTT. This translates into CVSSLTRGGTEAFF. The rearrangement uses TRBV7-2 and TRBJ1-1, with D tentatively TRBD1 (6 bases). The CDR3 length is 14 residues. Germline V gene sequence: CDR1 SGHTA, CDR2 FQGNSA. The full variable domain, rest sourced from reference TRBV7-2 and TRBJ1-1, is GAGVSQSPSNKVTEKGKDVELRCDPISGHTALYWYRQSLGQGLEFLIYFQGNSAPDKSGLPSDRFSAERTGGSVSTLTIQRTQQEDSAVYLCVSSLTRGGTEAFFGQGTRLTVV.

The rearrangement joins TRBV7-9 to TRBJ2-2; 7 bases map to TRBD1. This CDR3 has 15 residues. The J segment lost 12 bases and the V segment lost 5 bases, leaving 15 bases of the junction unmatched. The germline V gene encodes CDR1 SEHNR and CDR2 FQNEAQ (reference sequence). CDR3 DNA sequence: TGTGCCAGCAGCCACCTACAGGGGTCCTTTTCTCAGCTGTTTTTT. The encoded protein is CASSHLQGSFSQLFF.

V is TRBV4-1 and J is TRBJ2-1; 7 bases agree with TRBD2. In germline, CDR1 is MGHRA, CDR2 YSYEKL. V lost 4 bases and J lost 8; bases outside the gene matches: 11. The CDR3 contains 15 residues. The CDR3 sequence: CASSLSSGRGDEQFF. CDR3 nucleotides: TGCGCCAGCAGCCTGTCCTCGGGGAGGGGCGATGAGCAGTTCTTC.

As to this clonotype: A read error may account for a junction end that differs from germline. This chain uses TRBV7-9 with TRBJ2-1; 14 bases fit TRBD2. This CDR3 region has 21 residues. Germline CDR1 is SEHNR and CDR2 is FQNEAQ (reference sequence). The CDR3 protein is CASSRDSGLAGGQLLYIEQFF. DNA for the CDR3: TGTGCCAGCAGCAGGGACAGCGGACTAGCGGGGGGCCAACTTCTCTACATTGAGCAGTTCTTC.

This clonotype has at least ten counts. The rearrangement links TRBV7-9 to TRBJ2-2; 9 positions match TRBD1. Germline trimming cut 7 bases from V and 3 bases from J; bases unmatched to any gene: 6. Germline V CDR1 and CDR2: SEHNR, FQNEAQ (reference sequence). This CDR3 has 15 residues. CDR3 in DNA: TGTGCCAGCAAGCCCACAGGGGGCGACACCGGGGAGCTGTTTTTT. As protein: CASKPTGGDTGELFF.

This clonotype appeared once. The V call is TRBV4-1, the J call TRBJ2-1, with D perhaps matching TRBD2 (7 bases). Germline CDR1 MGHRA, CDR2 YSYEKL. Trimming took 0 bases from V and 8 from J, leaving 11 bases between them. This CDR3 region has 14 residues. The DNA of the CDR3 is TGCGCCAGCAGCCAAGAGGGGGGGCGGGATGAGCAGTTCTTC. Translating gives CASSQEGGRDEQFF.

The J gene is TRBJ2-7, the V gene TRBV6-1, with 7 bases matching TRBD1. Germline values: CDR1 MNHNS, CDR2 SASEGT. This CDR3 is 17 amino acids long. The V gene end was trimmed by 3 bases and the J gene end by 3 bases; junction bases not matched to a gene: 14. CDR3 protein: CASSESPGTVVIYEQYF. The CDR3 region has the DNA TGTGCCAGCAGTGAGTCTCCGGGGACAGTAGTTATCTACGAGCAGTACTTC.

This clonotype occurred a few times. J is TRBJ1-5 and V is TRBV6-1, with D uncertain. Trimming left V 6 bases short and J 4 bases short, with 13 bases between. From germline, CDR1 is MNHNS and CDR2 SASEGT. This CDR3 region has 14 residues. The CDR3 loop is CASSYREPNQPQHF. The CDR3 region has the DNA TGTGCCAGCAGCTACCGGGAGCCAAATCAGCCCCAGCATTTT.

This clonotype has more than one count but fewer than ten. The genes are TRBV12-3 or TRBV12-4 and TRBJ1-1; D not certain. This CDR3 has 12 residues. The V gene lost 5 bases and the J gene lost 8 bases, with 12 bases spanning the gap. The CDR3, as DNA: TGTGCCAGCAGTAAGACCCGATCCGAAGCTTTCTTT. Its translation: CASSKTRSEAFF.

The sample holds many counts of this clonotype. The rearrangement links TRBV7-2 to TRBJ1-3; D remains unclear. The CDR3 totals 14 residues. The germline V and J ends were trimmed by 2 bases and 0 bases, with 5 bases remaining between them. In germline, CDR1 is SGHTA, CDR2 FQGNSA. The CDR3 bases are TGTGCCAGCAGCTTAACGGGCTCTGGAAACACCATATATTTT. It translates to CASSLTGSGNTIYF. The full variable domain, with the rest looked up from reference TRBV7-2 and TRBJ1-3, is GAGVSQSPSNKVTEKGKDVELRCDPISGHTALYWYRQSLGQGLEFLIYFQGNSAPDKSGLPSDRFSAERTGGSVSTLTIQRTQQEDSAVYLCASSLTGSGNTIYFGEGSWLTVV.

This clonotype came up many times. The rearrangement links TRBV12-3 or TRBV12-4 to TRBJ2-5; possible D gene TRBD2, 6 bases. V lost 4 bases and J lost 2, with 20 bases in between. This CDR3 contains 17 residues. DNA for the CDR3: TGTGCCAGCAGTTCCCATTACCCGGCTAGCGCTCAAGAGACCCAGTACTTC. Amino acids: CASSSHYPASAQETQYF.

This clonotype was observed a single time. The chain is built from TRBV6-2 or TRBV6-3 and TRBJ2-2; 8 bases are a match to TRBD2. Germline V gene sequence: CDR1 MNHEY, CDR2 SVGEGT. Trimming took 6 bases from V and 6 from J; bases not matched to a gene: 12. The CDR3 loop spans 16 amino acids. CDR3 amino acids: CASSPPWRGASGELFF. Written as DNA, the CDR3 is TGTGCCAGCAGCCCCCCCTGGCGGGGGGCCTCCGGGGAGCTGTTTTTT.

This clonotype was found many times. V usage is TRBV7-6 and J usage is TRBJ2-2, with a weak D call TRBD2 (6 bases). V lost 5 bases, J lost 3 bases, and 22 bases lay in between. Germline assignment: CDR1 SGHVS and CDR2 FNYEAQ. CDR3 length equals 18 residues. CDR3 residues: CASSVGIGLPEDTGELFF. As DNA, the CDR3 is TGTGCCAGCAGCGTGGGAATCGGACTACCGGAAGACACCGGGGAGCTGTTTTTT.

In this sample, this clonotype turned up a few times. V gene TRBV27 combines with J gene TRBJ1-2, with TRBD1 identical over 7 bases. The J segment lost 11 bases and the V segment lost 3 bases, leaving 9 bases of the junction unmatched. Germline CDR1 is MNHEY and CDR2 is SMNVEV (reference sequence). The CDR3 consists of 13 residues. This CDR3 is CASSFNPQGTYTF. CDR3 DNA sequence: TGTGCCAGCAGTTTTAATCCACAGGGGACATACACCTTC.

J is TRBJ2-4 and V is TRBV9; tentatively, D is TRBD2 (7 bases). The CDR3 is 16 residues long. V was trimmed by 0 bases and J by 4 bases, leaving 14 bases between them. Germline V CDR1 and CDR2: SGDLS, YYNGEE. For the CDR3, the DNA is TGTGCCAGCAGCGTAGAGGGGGGGGGGATAAAAAACATTCAGTACTTC. It specifies CASSVEGGGIKNIQYF.

This clonotype was seen more than once but under ten times. This chain joins TRBV7-3 and TRBJ2-3, with D possibly being TRBD1 (5 bases). The germline V gene has CDR1 SGHTA and CDR2 FQGTGA. V was clipped by 5 bases and J by 2 bases, with 11 bases between them. The CDR3 contains 14 residues. In DNA form, the CDR3 reads TGTGCCAGCAGCCCCACAGGCGACACAGATACGCAGTATTTT. This sequence encodes CASSPTGDTDTQYF.

This clonotype has more than one count but fewer than ten. V gene TRBV7-9 combines with J gene TRBJ2-1; TRBD2 might be the D (6 bases). CDR1 and CDR2 (germline): SEHNR, FQNEAQ (reference sequence). The CDR3 spans 13 residues. Trimming took off 7 bases at V and 9 bases at J, with 16 bases between the two ends. The CDR3 DNA sequence: TGTGCCAGCAAACTGGGTGGGAGGACTGAGCAGTTCTTC. This translates into CASKLGGRTEQFF.

As to this clonotype: A read error may produce the germline difference seen at one junction end. The rearrangement uses TRBV7-6 and TRBJ2-7; D unresolved. This CDR3 region has 14 residues. Per the germline V gene, CDR1 is SGHVS and CDR2 is FNYEAQ. The CDR3 DNA follows: TGTACCAGCAGCATGACCGCCTACTCCTACGAGCAGTACTTC. It specifies CTSSMTAYSYEQYF.

The V gene is TRBV6-1, the J gene TRBJ1-1; TRBD1 matches 8 bases. CDR1 is MNHNS, CDR2 SASEGT, per germline. Trimming removed 6 bases from V and 2 bases from J; junction bases left unmatched: 2. CDR3 length equals 13 residues. CDR3 in DNA: TGTGCCAGCAGGACAGGGGCCAACACTGAAGCTTTCTTT. It encodes CASRTGANTEAFF.

At least ten counts were recorded for this clonotype. The chain couples TRBV6-1 to TRBJ1-1, with 8 nucleotides matching TRBD1. The J segment lost 0 bases and the V segment lost 7 bases, leaving 1 base of the junction unmatched. Germline assignment: CDR1 MNHNS and CDR2 SASEGT. The CDR3 totals 13 residues. CDR3 loop: CASKTGVNTEAFF. Written as DNA, the CDR3 is TGTGCCAGCAAGACAGGGGTGAACACTGAAGCTTTCTTT.

This clonotype was seen only a few times. The chain combines TRBV27 with TRBJ2-2; TRBD1 matches at 9 bases. Looked up from germline, CDR1 is MNHEY and CDR2 is SMNVEV (reference sequence). V dropped 6 bases and J dropped 3; count of bases not matched to a gene: 2. The CDR3 runs to 14 residues. For the CDR3, the DNA is TGTGCCAGCAGGGGACAGGGTTACACCGGGGAGCTGTTTTTT. This sequence encodes CASRGQGYTGELFF.

The chain carries TRBV7-9 and TRBJ1-4; D is unclear. Germline CDR1 is SEHNR and CDR2 is FQNEAQ (reference sequence). The CDR3 runs to 13 residues. The ends were cut back, 11 bases at V and 0 bases at J, with 10 bases in the middle. The CDR3 is CAAGSATNEKLFF. CDR3 coding DNA: TGTGCCGCAGGCTCGGCAACTAATGAAAAACTGTTTTTT.

On this clonotype itself: The germline gene is not matched at one end of the junction; a read error may be the cause. The chain couples TRBV19 to TRBJ2-1; no clear D gene. This CDR3 is 11 amino acids long. Germline loops: CDR1 LNHDA, CDR2 SQIVND (reference sequence). The CDR3 sequence: CVSSPGHEQFF. The CDR3 nucleotides read TGTGTCAGTAGTCCAGGTCATGAGCAGTTCTTC.

This clonotype was seen a few times. The rearrangement uses TRBV6-1 and TRBJ2-5, with D perhaps TRBD2 (5 bases). This CDR3 is 15 amino acids long. The V end was cut by 7 bases, the J end by 2 bases, with 17 bases between. Germline assignment: CDR1 MNHNS and CDR2 SASEGT. The CDR3 sequence is CASTRGRTAQETQYF. CDR3 sequence (DNA): TGTGCCAGCACTCGGGGAAGGACGGCTCAAGAGACCCAGTACTTC.

The CDR3 region is CATSREIGTGGSPLHF. In DNA form, the CDR3 reads TGTGCCACCAGCAGAGAAATTGGGACAGGGGGTTCACCCCTCCACTTT. This rearrangement joins TRBV15 to TRBJ1-6, with 11 bases matching TRBD1. This CDR3 is 16 amino acids long. CDR1 and CDR2 (germline): LNHNV, YYDKDF (reference sequence). Germline trimming cut 0 bases from V and 9 bases from J; bases unmatched to any gene: 4.

The genes are TRBV5-5 and TRBJ1-5; no definite D call. CDR3 size: 18 residues. Germline V gene data show CDR1 as SGHKS and CDR2 as YYEKEE (reference sequence). With 1 base removed from V and 1 base from J, the gap between germline ends came to 18 bases. The CDR3: CASSLRIAPPRSNQPQHF. The CDR3 nucleotides read TGTGCCAGCAGCTTGCGAATCGCCCCACCCAGGAGCAATCAGCCCCAGCATTTT.